Below are 22 T cell receptor beta chains sequenced from a single sample in a study of ipilimumab plus nivolumab after autologous stem cell transplantation. Libraries were prepared by immunoSEQ multiplex PCR; TCRdb keeps only in-frame clonotypes and omits some of them. The table includes tens of thousands of clones, 80% to 95% detected once. The sample was PBMCs, taken in a trial of ipilimumab plus nivolumab as post-transplant consolidation. These receptor sequences come from a male donor with multiple myeloma.

The chain is built from TRBV18 and TRBJ1-1; no reliable D call. The CDR3 has 12 residues. V was cut by 4 bases and J by 7 bases, with 10 bases left in between. CDR1 is KGHSH and CDR2 is LQKENI in the germline V gene. In DNA form, the CDR3 reads TGTGCCAGCTCACTCGAAGGGTTTGAAGCTTTCTTT. This translates into CASSLEGFEAFF. Based on the CDR3 plus reference TRBV18 and TRBJ1-1, the full variable domain is NAGVMQNPRHLVRRRGQEARLRCSPMKGHSHVYWYRQLPEEGLKFMVYLQKENIIDESGMPKERFSAEFPKEGPSILRIQQVVRGDSAAYFCASSLEGFEAFFGQGTRLTVV.

The genes are TRBV9 and TRBJ2-5; 9 nucleotides match TRBD2. CDR3 length: 17 amino acids. CDR1 and CDR2 (germline): SGDLS, YYNGEE. With V trimmed by 4 bases and J by 0 bases, 10 bases remained unmatched. The CDR3 is CASSRGLSSGDQETQYF. The CDR3 DNA follows: TGTGCCAGCAGCCGTGGACTATCTAGCGGGGACCAAGAGACCCAGTACTTC.

V is TRBV4-2 and J is TRBJ2-7; D call uncertain. The CDR3 has 14 residues. Germline values: CDR1 LGHNA, CDR2 YNFKEQ. V was clipped by 4 bases and J by 0 bases, with 10 bases between them. DNA for the CDR3: TGTGCCAGCAGCCCCGCGGAGAGCTCCTACGAGCAGTACTTC. Translation: CASSPAESSYEQYF.

This clone has a single count. The chain recombines TRBV4-3 with TRBJ1-2, with 10 positions matching TRBD1. CDR1 and CDR2 from the germline V gene are LGHNA and YSLEER. Trimming cost V 4 bases and J 6 bases; bases outside gene matches: 14. The CDR3 is made up of 17 amino acids. For the CDR3, the DNA is TGCGCCAGCAGCCGAGTAAACACCGGGACAGGGGCTGATGGCTACACCTTC. Residues: CASSRVNTGTGADGYTF.

The V gene is TRBV7-2, the J gene TRBJ2-1; D not resolved. The CDR3 loop spans 13 amino acids. Germline V lookup: CDR1 SGHTA, CDR2 FQGNSA. V lost 5 bases, J lost 6 bases, and 11 bases lay in between. CDR3 in amino acids: CASSLRVLNEQFF. CDR3 nucleotide sequence: TGTGCCAGCAGCCTACGGGTTCTCAATGAGCAGTTCTTC.

This clone was observed a few times. The V call is TRBV11-2, the J call TRBJ2-7, with D perhaps TRBD1 (6 bases). The CDR3 runs to 15 residues. V was clipped by 8 bases and J by 3 bases, with 20 bases between them. Germline values: CDR1 SGHAT, CDR2 FQNNGV. CDR3 sequence reads: CASHSGQSASYEQYF. CDR3 DNA: TGTGCCAGCCACTCGGGACAAAGCGCCAGCTACGAGCAGTACTTC.

The chain carries TRBV14 and TRBJ1-2; tentative D call: TRBD1 (5 bases). Trimming took off 4 bases at V and 5 bases at J, with 14 bases between the two ends. The CDR3 sequence is 14 residues long. From germline, CDR1 is SGHDN and CDR2 FVKESK. The CDR3 here is CASSRLGPTYGYTF. In nucleotides, the CDR3 is TGTGCCAGCAGCCGATTGGGGCCAACTTATGGCTACACCTTC.

For the CDR3, the DNA is TGTGCCAGCAGCTTAACGGCGCGGACGAGTTCAGAGCAGTACTTC. Translating it yields CASSLTARTSSEQYF. The chain uses TRBV7-3 and TRBJ2-7; no reliable D call. This CDR3 comprises 15 residues. V was trimmed by 0 bases and J by 7 bases, leaving 16 bases between them. Per the germline V gene, CDR1 is SGHTA and CDR2 is FQGTGA.

A single count supports this clone. The V and J genes are TRBV5-6 and TRBJ2-1; 16 bases are shared with TRBD2. Germline CDR1 is SGHDT and CDR2 is YYEEEE. Unmatched junction bases numbered 4, after V lost 4 bases and J lost 9 bases. CDR3 length: 15 amino acids. CDR3 DNA sequence: TGTGCCAGCAGCACGGGACTAGCGGGGGGGCCTGAGCAGTTCTTC. Its protein product is CASSTGLAGGPEQFF.

This clone turned up a few times. This rearrangement joins TRBV7-6 to TRBJ2-7; possible D gene TRBD2, 5 bases. Trimming left V 0 bases short and J 8 bases short, with 8 bases between. The CDR3 is 12 residues long. Germline CDR1 reads SGHVS; CDR2 reads FNYEAQ. The CDR3 DNA reads TGTGCCAGCAGCTTAGCCCGAGGGAAGCAGTACTTC. Its protein is CASSLARGKQYF.

The chain combines TRBV30 with TRBJ2-4, with unresolved D. From germline, CDR1 is GTSNPN and CDR2 SVGIG (reference sequence). The germline V and J ends were trimmed by 1 base and 2 bases, with 6 bases remaining between them. The CDR3 has 13 amino acids. The CDR3, as DNA: TGTGCCTGGAGTGGTTTCACCAAAAACATTCAGTACTTC. This sequence encodes CAWSGFTKNIQYF.

This clone came up once. This sequence joins TRBV6-1 and TRBJ1-1; D uncertain. CDR3 size: 11 residues. Germline loops: CDR1 MNHNS, CDR2 SASEGT. The V end lost 7 bases, the J end lost 1 base, and 4 bases lay between the germline ends. The CDR3 here is CASTPNTEAFF. CDR3 nucleotide sequence: TGTGCCAGCACGCCGAACACTGAAGCTTTCTTT.

This clone was seen a single time. This rearrangement joins TRBV4-1 to TRBJ2-7; D call uncertain. Germline V lookup: CDR1 MGHRA, CDR2 YSYEKL. The V gene lost 0 bases and the J gene lost 12 bases, with 9 bases spanning the gap. The CDR3 extends over 11 amino acids. This chain's CDR3 is CASSQDRRLYF. CDR3 in DNA: TGCGCCAGCAGCCAAGATCGGCGTCTGTACTTC.

In regard to this clone: An end of the junction does not agree with germline; a read error may underlie this. The genes are TRBV4-1 and TRBJ2-5; 9 bases are a match to TRBD2. The CDR3 is made up of 15 amino acids. CDR1 and CDR2 (germline): MGHRA, YSYEKL. CDR3 amino acids: CASSQETSGTETQYF. DNA for the CDR3: TGCGCCAGCAGTCAAGAGACTAGCGGTACAGAGACCCAGTACTTC.

The chain carries TRBV6-5 and TRBJ2-3; a possible D gene is TRBD2 (5 bases). Germline V gene data show CDR1 as MNHEY and CDR2 as SVGAGI. Trimming left V 0 bases short and J 3 bases short, with 13 bases between. The CDR3 sequence is 16 residues long. CDR3 bases: TGTGCCAGCAGTTACTCAAGAGGGAGTGTAACAGATACGCAGTATTTT. It specifies CASSYSRGSVTDTQYF.

The CDR3 DNA sequence: TGTGCCAGCAGCTTACGCACAAGCTACGAGCAGTACTTC. This translates into CASSLRTSYEQYF. The chain carries TRBV7-8 and TRBJ2-7; no definite D call. The CDR3 is made up of 13 amino acids. Germline CDR1 and CDR2: SGHVS and FQNEAQ. The germline V and J ends were trimmed by 2 bases and 3 bases, with 8 bases remaining between them.

This sequence joins TRBV28 and TRBJ2-5, with D possibly being TRBD2 (6 bases). The CDR3 contains 12 residues. The V and J ends lost 10 bases and 0 bases respectively, with 9 bases between them. Looked up from germline, CDR1 is MDHEN and CDR2 is SYDVKM. The CDR3 nucleotides read TGTGCCACCCTAGCGAACCAAGAGACCCAGTACTTC. Encoded protein: CATLANQETQYF.

The J gene is TRBJ2-5, the V gene TRBV11-3; D is possibly TRBD1 (6 bases). Between the trimmed V and J ends, which lost 4 bases and 2 bases, there was a span of 8 bases. Germline CDR1 SGHNT, CDR2 YENEEA. This CDR3 comprises 13 residues. In nucleotides, the CDR3 is TGTGCCAGCAGCTGGGGGCAGCAAGAGACCCAGTACTTC. Translating it yields CASSWGQQETQYF.

CDR3 loop: CASSLTTGELFF. The CDR3 DNA reads as TGCGCCAGCAGCCTGACTACCGGGGAGCTGTTTTTT. J is TRBJ2-2 and V is TRBV5-1; D remains ambiguous. Trimming left V 4 bases short and J 5 bases short, with 6 bases between. This CDR3 has 12 amino acids. The germline V gene encodes CDR1 SGHRS and CDR2 YFSETQ. Full variable domain (outside the CDR3, taken from reference TRBV5-1 and TRBJ2-2): KAGVTQTPRYLIKTRGQQVTLSCSPISGHRSVSWYQQTPGQGLQFLFEYFSETQRNKGNFPGRFSGRQFSNSRSEMNVSTLELGDSALYLCASSLTTGELFFGEGSRLTVL.

This clone was recorded once. The chain couples TRBV7-3 to TRBJ2-3, with D perhaps being TRBD1 or TRBD2 (5 bases each). Looked up from germline, CDR1 is SGHTA and CDR2 is FQGTGA. V was pared by 1 base and J by 0 bases, with 14 bases between. The CDR3 is 17 amino acids. This CDR3 is CASSLRALGVSTDTQYF. The DNA of the CDR3 is TGTGCCAGCAGCTTAAGGGCCCTGGGGGTCAGCACAGATACGCAGTATTTT. The whole variable domain, remainder taken from reference TRBV7-3 and TRBJ2-3, is GAGVSQTPSNKVTEKGKYVELRCDPISGHTALYWYRQSLGQGPEFLIYFQGTGAADDSGLPNDRFFAVRPEGSVSTLKIQRTERGDSAVYLCASSLRALGVSTDTQYFGPGTRLTVL.

The chain carries TRBV27 and TRBJ1-2, with TRBD1 matching over 7 bases. CDR3 length: 13 residues. Per the germline V gene, CDR1 is MNHEY and CDR2 is SMNVEV (reference sequence). V trimming: 5 bases; J trimming: 4 bases; junction bases outside the gene matches: 4. The CDR3: CASSATGPYGYTF. CDR3 DNA sequence: TGTGCCAGCAGTGCGACAGGGCCCTATGGCTACACCTTC.

The V gene is TRBV7-8, the J gene TRBJ2-7; the D gene is possibly TRBD2 (5 bases). Germline CDR1 and CDR2: SGHVS and FQNEAQ. Trimming shortened V by 5 bases and J by 4 bases, and 15 bases separated the two germline ends. CDR3 size: 14 residues. The CDR3 sequence: CASSIRSGDYEQYF. Written as DNA, the CDR3 is TGTGCCAGCAGCATACGAAGCGGAGATTACGAGCAGTACTTC.